The T cell receptor beta chain under discussion was sequenced for a study of blood T cells in healthy people across ages (dated by TCRdb to about 2015). The study in broad terms: In model experiments, template switching captured roughly one uniquely barcoded TCR beta cDNA molecule for every two T cells. Using deep sequencing normalized with unique cDNA molecular identifiers, the study measured how TCR beta repertoire diversity changes with age. The donors were split into four age groups: young (average around 15 years), middle-aged (roughly 42), aged (62) and long-lived (under 90). Using the same blood draw, the study looked at two additional independent replicas of 1 million unique cDNA reads for two donors, one aged 18 to 30 and the other aged 80 or older.

On the study overall, not on this receptor specifically: Estimates of total diversity based on one million sequenced T cells were considered lower bounds and underestimates. Observed TCR beta diversity per million T cells fell roughly linearly with age, and a significant reduction was already apparent by age about 36. The long-lived group showed more naive CD4+ T cells, fewer expanded clones and increased TCR diversity than the aged group, suggesting age selection. The CMV infection status of donors was not known, potentially confounding age-related changes in expanded clonotypes. Because profiling used bulk unsorted PBMCs, naive and antigen-experienced compartments could not be compared conclusively. The percentage of naive T cells measured by flow cytometry correlated strongly with observed TCR beta diversity.

Donors were 39 systemically healthy Caucasian individuals from Russia aged roughly 6 to 95 years. Ten milliliters of peripheral blood were drawn from each donor into EDTA-treated Vacutainer tubes. Ficoll-Paque density-gradient centrifugation was used to isolate PBMCs, with at least 7 million obtained per sample. Trizol reagent was used to extract total RNA from PBMCs, with at least 5.5 micrograms per sample. For every donor, flow cytometry on a PBMC aliquot measured the percentage of naive CD45RAhigh/CD27high T cells. Library preparation used 5' RACE. The instrument given in TCRdb is Illumina HiSeq 2500. The second PCR ran for roughly 7 to 12 cycles and used a J-beta primer mix along with a sample-barcoded 5' primer. Each TCR beta cDNA molecule received a unique molecular identifier from a template-switch 5' adaptor carrying 12 random nucleotides. Each sample yielded at least 3 million CDR3-containing paired-end reads. First-strand cDNA synthesis was performed from all RNA using the Mint cDNA synthesis kit, with priming by a TRBC-specific oligonucleotide. Following uracil-DNA glycosylase treatment, a first 18-cycle PCR with universal primers M1SS and BC2_uni_R was performed on all cDNA. The study's processing was this. Normalization of each sample was performed by random selection of 1 million high-quality reads, each carrying a distinct molecular identifier. Instead of being binned into consensus sequences, reads with shared molecular identifiers were discarded. MiTCR, with a Q25 quality threshold and the strictest error-elimination algorithm, was used for CDR3 identification, clonotype clustering and error correction. Lower-bound total TCR beta diversity was estimated with a nonparametric unseen species model using Euler transformation. TCRdb cleaned the public reads at Q25 with fastp, built clones with MiXCR and kept in-frame beta chains. When rows share a CDR3 protein, they turn into one entry using the most common DNA and genes. These V and J calls rely on TCRdb rather than the paper's analysis. The sample table contains 500,000 to 550,000 distinct CDR3 sequences; only one count was recorded for less than 25% of them. The ten largest clones take up roughly 10% of the sample.

In the case of this clonotype: Its antigen is currently not known. No base quality values were provided; no much bigger clone lies one nucleotide off.

Trimming removed 0 bases from V and 2 bases from J, leaving 8 bases between the germline ends. CDR1 and CDR2 are read off the germline V gene as SGHTA and FQGNSA. From its cysteine to its phenylalanine, the CDR3 spans 15 amino acids. Only CDR3 DNA remains: 45 bases, in frame from the first base. This same sample was also part of a study on T cells of mothers and their children. The other study reports the following: The donors were nine systemically healthy Caucasian individuals, made up of three mothers and their six children. cDNA synthesis used all of the extracted RNA, with approximately 1.4 ug of RNA in each 15 ul reaction. In the second PCR, the M1S primer added sample barcodes and 2-4 random nucleotides. Over 8 million TCR beta CDR3 reads came from each mother, compared with some 3 million reads from each child. TCR recombination output is similarly shaped by thymic selection in related and unrelated pairs, with a minor effect exerted by inherited differences. Normalized repertoire overlap in related mother-child pairs was always slightly higher than in unrelated mother-child pairs, but the difference was never significant. With a sensitivity of 90 to 100 clones per million clonotypes, no persistent microchimeric T cell clones were detected. In the study, deep NGS was used to compare the TCR beta repertoires of mothers and children, and features distinguishing related mother-child pairs from unrelated individuals were sought. Mothers averaged roughly 36 +/- 4 years of age and children averaged around 10 +/- 4 years. After adapter ligation was performed with NEBNext reagents, the libraries were sequenced on an Illumina HiSeq 2000 with 100+100 nt paired-end reads. To avoid cross-contamination, the mother libraries and the child libraries were prepared a month apart and sequenced in separate runs. For each donor, between about 500,000 and 2,100,000 distinct TCR beta clonotypes were identified. Naive TCR beta clonotypes were estimated from low-frequency clonotypes matched to each donor's FACS-determined naive share, without sorting.

The clonotype was recovered from a boy between 10 and 17 years old in good health. This chain joins TRBV7-2 to TRBJ1-3, with no D gene named confidently. Sequencing used blood. In nucleotide form, the sequence is TGTGCCAGCAGCTTAGCGCGCTTCGCTGGAAACACCATATATTTT. Its protein is CASSLARFAGNTIYF. Extended through the reference TRBV7-2 and TRBJ1-3 proteins, this CDR3 yields the full variable domain: GAGVSQSPSNKVTEKGKDVELRCDPISGHTALYWYRQSLGQGLEFLIYFQGNSAPDKSGLPSDRFSAERTGGSVSTLTIQRTQQEDSAVYLCASSLARFAGNTIYFGEGSWLTVV.